This T cell receptor beta chain was captured in a study of T-cell reconstitution after alpha-beta-depleted transplantation in children. Comments on this clonotype: Its antigen is as yet unknown.

Molecular barcoding with unique molecular identifiers was used for the TCRbeta library. MiXCR, applied by TCRdb to the PCR reads, yields one record per CDR3 protein. The sample lists some 440,000 distinct CDR3 sequences, 16% occurring once. Germline loops: CDR1 SGDLS, CDR2 YYNGEE. This CDR3 comprises 16 residues. Losses at the gene ends were 3 bases for V and 9 bases for J; bases not matched to a gene: 13. Study-level results: Several hundred rapidly expanded clones from non-depleted graft cells reportedly supplied alpha-beta T cells about two months post-transplant. T-cell numbers and diversity one year post-transplant derived largely from freshly generated T cells.

This receptor was taken from a boy less than two years old who had a stem cell transplant for Wiskott-Aldrich syndrome, so the T cells may come from the graft donor. The chain couples TRBV9 to TRBJ2-1; 9 nucleotides line up with TRBD2. This sample comprised PBMCs, mostly from graft donor cells, obtained 360 days after TCRalphabeta/CD19-depleted stem cell transplant. CDR3 coding DNA: TGTGCCAGCAGCGAGATACTAGCGGGTAAGCGGAGTGAGCAGTTCTTC. Translation: CASSEILAGKRSEQFF.